A single sample gave rise to the 28 T cell receptor beta chains below, sequenced in a study of CD8+CD57+ T cells in acquired aplastic anemia. Individuals selected for sequencing had exhibited CD8+CD57+ cell expansion on flow cytometry. The use of genomic DNA as template underpinned the TCR beta VDJ and CDR3 profiling. From the reads, TCRdb called clonotypes with MiXCR, one entry per CDR3 protein. The sample shows approximately 250,000 distinct CDR3 sequences, around 82% of them seen only once. The specimen was sorted CD4+, CD8+, or CD8+CD57+ T cells (not recorded which) from PBMCs. The receptors come from a human donor with aplastic anemia.

Details on this clonotype: The conserved closing phenylalanine or tryptophan is absent in this CDR3, likely reflecting a read error. It is unclear where the CDR3 begins or ends on the DNA, so no DNA is shown, and the CDR3 is as TCRdb lists it. The rearrangement uses TRBV7-8 and TRBJ2-3. The CDR3 has 10 amino acids, counting both end residues. Germline V gene sequence: CDR1 SGHVS, CDR2 FQNEAQ. CDR3 amino acids: CASSLDRQSV.

On this clonotype itself: The junction does not match germline at one end; this may be a read error. The CDR3 nucleotides are TGTGCCACCAGCGGCGGGGGCCTCGCCGGGGAGCAGTACTTC. Translating it yields CATSGGGLAGEQYF. The V gene is TRBV7-9, the J gene TRBJ2-7, with D possibly TRBD2 on 7 matching bases. The CDR3 runs 14 residues. Germline V lookup: CDR1 SEHNR, CDR2 FQNEAQ (reference sequence).

The gene calls are TRBV29-1 and TRBJ1-1; D is uncertain. Germline loops: CDR1 SQVTM, CDR2 ANQGSEA. The CDR3 has 12 amino acids. V lost 6 bases to trimming and J lost 2 bases, with 10 bases between them. The CDR3 DNA is TGCAGCGTGAGGACGGTTAACACTGAAGCTTTCTTT. It yields the protein CSVRTVNTEAFF.

This chain uses TRBV7-6 with TRBJ1-2; no clear D gene. This CDR3 is 16 amino acids long. Germline-derived CDR1 and CDR2 are SGHVS and FNYEAQ. The V and J ends lost 3 bases and 10 bases respectively, with 24 bases between them. CDR3 sequence reads: CASSLRCYNSPLHYTF. As DNA, the CDR3 is TGTGCCAGCAGCTTGAGGTGCTATAATTCACCCCTCCACTACACCTTC.

This chain joins TRBV9 and TRBJ2-3; D may be TRBD1 (6 bases). Gene TRBJ1-5 matches the end of the DNA better, so the J call may be wrong. Germline CDR1 SGDLS, CDR2 YYNGEE. This CDR3 has 12 amino acids. The CDR3 is CASSVGTATQHF. For the CDR3, the DNA is TGTGCCAGCAGCGTAGGGACAGCTACGCAGCATTTT.

In regard to this clonotype: One end of the junction does not line up with germline, which may come from a read error. The gene calls are TRBV9 and TRBJ1-5; maybe TRBD1 (5 bases). Looked up from germline, CDR1 is SGDLS and CDR2 is YYNGEE. The CDR3 extends over 14 amino acids. The CDR3 loop reads CASSEPYPQGTGNF. The CDR3 coding sequence is TGTGCCAGCAGCGAGCCTTACCCCCAGGGAACGGGCAATTTT.

This clonotype appeared many times. V and J are TRBV9 and TRBJ2-1; possible D gene TRBD1, 6 bases. V lost 4 bases, J lost 8 bases, and 10 bases lay in between. CDR3 length equals 12 residues. Germline CDR1 SGDLS, CDR2 YYNGEE. CDR3 protein: CASSPSGDEQFF. CDR3 DNA sequence: TGTGCCAGCAGCCCCTCAGGGGATGAGCAGTTCTTC.

The chain joins TRBV5-1 to TRBJ2-3; 11 bases match TRBD2. In germline, CDR1 is SGHRS, CDR2 YFSETQ. The CDR3 has 14 amino acids. J gave up 8 bases and V 0 bases, and 2 bases lay outside the gene matches. The DNA for the CDR3 is TGCGCCAGCAGCTTGGAACTAGCGGGGGCTACGCAGTATTTT. Residues: CASSLELAGATQYF.

Worth noting for this clonotype: At one boundary the junction diverges from the germline segment, which might be a read error. The chain couples TRBV7-9 to TRBJ1-4; D might be TRBD1 (6 bases). Germline V gives CDR1 SEHNR, CDR2 FQNEAQ (reference sequence). The CDR3 is made up of 14 amino acids. The CDR3 sequence: CASSLVPGGQILGF. CDR3 coding DNA: TGTGCCAGCAGCTTGGTACCCGGGGGGCAAATACTTGGTTTT.

The genes are TRBV7-9 and TRBJ2-6, with D possibly TRBD2 on 5 matching bases. This CDR3 contains 16 residues. Trimming removed 5 bases at V and 14 bases at J, with 25 bases between. From germline, CDR1 is SEHNR and CDR2 FQNEAQ (reference sequence). This CDR3 is CASSLAGLVTGELLTF. The CDR3 region has the DNA TGTGCCAGCAGCCTCGCGGGTCTAGTCACCGGGGAGCTCCTGACTTTC.

V gene TRBV7-9 combines with J gene TRBJ1-2; tentatively, D is TRBD1 (5 bases). Germline V gene lookup returns CDR1 SEHNR and CDR2 FQNEAQ (reference sequence). The CDR3 covers 16 residues. The V gene lost 1 base and the J gene lost 4 bases, with 16 bases spanning the gap. The CDR3 is CASSLGRDDFVYGYTF. CDR3 coding DNA: TGTGCCAGCAGCTTAGGGAGGGACGACTTCGTCTATGGCTACACCTTC.

Note on this clonotype: A read error may produce the germline difference seen at one junction end. The chain uses TRBV2 and TRBJ1-2; a possible D gene is TRBD1 (5 bases). The CDR3 is made up of 13 amino acids. Germline V CDR1 and CDR2: SNHLY, FYNNEI. This chain's CDR3 is CASGHGVTGTQNF. In DNA form, the CDR3 reads TGTGCCAGCGGCCACGGCGTTACAGGTACCCAGAATTTC.

Worth noting for this clonotype: One junction end does not reproduce the germline sequence, and a read error may be involved. The chain is built from TRBV7-7 and TRBJ2-7; a possible D gene is TRBD1 (5 bases). The CDR3 is made up of 14 amino acids. From germline, CDR1 is SSHAT and CDR2 FNYEAQ (reference sequence). The CDR3, as DNA: TGTGCCAGCAGCCCCACAGGAGCAAACGACCAGTACTTCTTC. Encoded protein: CASSPTGANDQYFF.

Regarding this clonotype: This CDR3 is missing its conserved last phenylalanine or tryptophan, likely due to a read error. The DNA is omitted, as the CDR3 cannot be located on it reliably, and the CDR3 follows TCRdb's listing. The genes are TRBV7-9 and TRBJ2-3. The CDR3 spans 13 residues, counting both ends. Germline V CDR1 and CDR2: SEHNR, FQNEAQ (reference sequence). The CDR3 here is CASGYQRSDAQDY.

For this clonotype: Lacking the conserved final phenylalanine or tryptophan, this CDR3 likely reflects a read error. Because the CDR3's place on the DNA is in doubt, the DNA is left out and the CDR3 is given as listed by TCRdb. CDR3 loop: CASSVQGHNAPLL. The gene calls are TRBV9 and TRBJ1-6; no DNA check was done on the table's D call, TRBD1. The CDR3 comprises 13 residues, both ends counted. The germline V gene encodes CDR1 SGDLS and CDR2 YYNGEE.

A note on this clonotype: Because it lacks the conserved phenylalanine or tryptophan at the end, this CDR3 is likely a read error. Because the CDR3's place on the DNA is in doubt, the DNA is left out and the CDR3 is given as listed by TCRdb. The chain recombines TRBV7-2 with TRBJ2-5; the D call TRBD1 from the table was never checked on the DNA. The germline gives CDR1 SGHTA, CDR2 FQGNSA. A total of 12 residues make up the CDR3, ends included. The CDR3 sequence is CASSWTGGADYG.

The CDR3 is CASSLARGPDREYF. The CDR3 nucleotides read TGTGCCAGCAGCTTAGCGAGAGGCCCCGATAGGGAGTATTTT. The chain has TRBV7-6 and TRBJ2-3; no reliable D call. The V end lost 0 bases, the J end lost 13 bases, and 17 bases lay between the germline ends. The CDR3 consists of 14 residues. CDR1 and CDR2 (germline): SGHVS, FNYEAQ.

Points on this clonotype: The CDR3 carries no conserved terminal phenylalanine or tryptophan, so it likely arises from a read error. The DNA is omitted, as the CDR3 cannot be located on it reliably, and the CDR3 follows TCRdb's listing. J is TRBJ2-7 and V is TRBV7-8. The CDR3 is 13 residues long, ends included. Germline CDR1 SGHVS, CDR2 FQNEAQ. The CDR3 sequence is CASSFAGGPEKHD.

Regarding this clonotype: An end of the junction differs from the germline gene, which may be a read error. V is TRBV5-5 and J is TRBJ2-5, with D unresolved. Germline CDR1 SGHKS, CDR2 YYEKEE (reference sequence). The CDR3 loop spans 14 amino acids. For the CDR3, the DNA is TGTGCCACCAGCTTGGGCAGGAGCCAAGAGACCCAGTACTTC. Residues: CATSLGRSQETQYF.

Turning to this clonotype: One junction end disagrees with the germline gene, perhaps due to a read error. J is TRBJ1-2 and V is TRBV7-8; 7 positions match TRBD1. This CDR3 is 12 amino acids long. The germline V gene has CDR1 SGHVS and CDR2 FQNEAQ. In DNA form, the CDR3 reads TGTGCCAACAGCTTACAACCAGACGGGACAGCCTTT. This codes for CANSLQPDGTAF.

A word on this clonotype: A junction boundary mismatches the germline segment, possibly from a read error. The chain is built from TRBV7-9 and TRBJ1-2, with 9 nucleotides matching TRBD1. Germline V lookup: CDR1 SEHNR, CDR2 FQNEAQ (reference sequence). CDR3 length equals 13 residues. The CDR3 DNA reads as TGTGCCGGACAGGGGACTAGGGAGACCCAGTACTTCTGG. It specifies CAGQGTRETQYFW. Full variable domain (outside the CDR3, taken from reference TRBV7-9 and TRBJ1-2): DTGVSQNPRHKITKRGQNVTFRCDPISEHNRLYWYRQTLGQGPEFLTYFQNEAQLEKSRLLSDRFSAERPKGSFSTLEIQRTEQGDSAMYLCAGQGTRETQYFWGSGTRLTVV.

V and J are TRBV9 and TRBJ2-3; TRBD2 is a possible D gene (6 bases). Germline loops: CDR1 SGDLS, CDR2 YYNGEE. The length of the CDR3 is 14 residues. The V and J ends lost 3 bases and 11 bases respectively, with 19 bases between them. The CDR3, as DNA: TGTGCCAGCAGCGCAGCGACTAGTCCAAAAGAGCAGTATTTT. Translating it yields CASSAATSPKEQYF.

Details on this clonotype: The conserved final phenylalanine or tryptophan is absent from the CDR3, which likely points to a read error. It is unclear where the CDR3 begins or ends on the DNA, so no DNA is shown, and the CDR3 is as TCRdb lists it. This chain joins TRBV7-2 and TRBJ2-3. Including both end residues, the CDR3 is 12 amino acids long. The germline V gene encodes CDR1 SGHTA and CDR2 FQGNSA. CDR3: CASSLNTDIRNH.

As to this clonotype: The conserved phenylalanine or tryptophan normally closing the CDR3 is absent here, so this likely arose from a read error. It is unclear where the CDR3 begins or ends on the DNA, so no DNA is shown, and the CDR3 is as TCRdb lists it. V and J are TRBV2 and TRBJ2-3; no check of the table's D call, TRBD1, against the DNA was made. The CDR3 has 15 amino acids, counting both end residues. Germline V lookup: CDR1 SNHLY, CDR2 FYNNEI. CDR3 sequence reads: CASSVGGNHEQFFGP.

As concerns this clonotype: One junction end does not reproduce the germline sequence, and a read error may be involved. The rearrangement joins TRBV7-8 to TRBJ2-7; D possibly corresponds to TRBD2 (6 bases). This CDR3 contains 14 residues. The germline CDR1 and CDR2 sequences are SGHVS and FQNEAQ. The CDR3 bases are TGTGCCAGCAGCTTAGCGGGGGGTCCCGATGAGCAGCACTTC. Translating it yields CASSLAGGPDEQHF. Full variable domain (rest looked up from reference TRBV7-8 and TRBJ2-7): GAGVSQSPRYKVAKRGQDVALRCDPISGHVSLFWYQQALGQGPEFLTYFQNEAQLDKSGLPSDRFFAERPEGSVSTLKIQRTQQEDSAVYLCASSLAGGPDEQHFGPGTRLTVT.

J is TRBJ1-6 and V is TRBV7-9; D perhaps matches TRBD1 (5 bases). CDR3 length: 16 amino acids. Germline V CDR1 and CDR2: SEHNR, FQNEAQ (reference sequence). Between the trimmed V and J ends, which lost 3 bases and 16 bases, there was a span of 25 bases. Here the CDR3 reads CASSFQGSGGNDELHF. Here the CDR3 DNA reads TGTGCCAGCAGCTTTCAAGGAAGCGGGGGGAACGATGAGCTCCACTTT.

The chain uses TRBV2 and TRBJ2-5; D unresolved. The CDR3 loop spans 15 amino acids. Looked up from germline, CDR1 is SNHLY and CDR2 is FYNNEI. Trimming removed 6 bases at V and 11 bases at J, with 25 bases between. The CDR3 nucleotides read TGTGCCAGCAGCGAGCTAGAGCCGTTACTCGACGCGCAGTACTTC. Translating gives CASSELEPLLDAQYF.

The genes are TRBV7-6 and TRBJ2-3; D is unclear. Trimming removed 0 bases from V and 12 bases from J, with 13 bases in between. CDR1 is SGHVS, CDR2 FNYEAQ, per germline. This CDR3 region has 13 residues. The CDR3 DNA is TGTGCCAGCAGCTTAGCCGGACCAGGAACACAGTATTTT. It is translated as CASSLAGPGTQYF. Based on the CDR3 plus reference TRBV7-6 and TRBJ2-3, the full variable domain is GAGVSQSPRYKVTKRGQDVALRCDPISGHVSLYWYRQALGQGPEFLTYFNYEAQQDKSGLPNDRFSAERPEGSISTLTIQRTEQRDSAMYRCASSLAGPGTQYFGPGTRLTVL.